The rows below give T cell receptor beta chains drawn from one sample of a study of shared clonotypes between healthy human individuals. Sequencing was performed with immunoSEQ multiplex PCR; in TCRdb, only in-frame clones are kept and a portion is missing. In the table there are roughly 1,500,000 clones, approximately 98% of which are singletons. The specimen was naive CD4+ T cells sorted from blood. The receptors were sampled from a man aged 25 to 45 in good health. The CDR3 runs from the conserved cysteine through the conserved F or W. D genes are given only for firm matches. Clone sizes are given selectively: once, few, many, or a class where the clone is expanded.

v_gene	d_gene	j_gene	abundance	CDR3nt	CDR3aa
TRBV9	-	TRBJ2-1	-	TGTGCCAGCAGCGTAGTGGGGAGGTCCTACAATGAGCAGTTCTTC	CASSVVGRSYNEQFF
TRBV7-2	TRBD2	TRBJ2-1	-	TGTGCCAGCAGGGATACTAGCGGTAAATACAATGAGCAGTTCTTC	CASRDTSGKYNEQFF
TRBV14	-	TRBJ2-7	-	TGTGCCAGCAGCCCTGTCGGTGAGACTTACGAGCAGTACTTC	CASSPVGETYEQYF
TRBV28	-	TRBJ2-7	-	TGTGCCAGCAGTCAGGGGCCCATCATCTACGAGCAGTACTTC	CASSQGPIIYEQYF
TRBV9	TRBD2	TRBJ2-1	-	TGTGCCAGCAGCGTAGCCCCCGGGGGAGCGGGACTCGGCCTCTACAATGAGCAGTTCTTC	CASSVAPGGAGLGLYNEQFF
TRBV5-5	-	TRBJ2-7	-	TGTGCCAGCAGCTCCCCGTTCTACGAGCAGTACTTC	CASSSPFYEQYF
TRBV15	TRBD2	TRBJ2-1	-	TGTGCCACCAGCAGAGATCTACGGACTAGCGTGGATGAGCAGTTCTTC	CATSRDLRTSVDEQFF
TRBV18	-	TRBJ1-1	-	TGTGCCAGCTCACCACTCAGGGACACGGCTGAAGCTTTCTTT	CASSPLRDTAEAFF
TRBV6-1	TRBD1	TRBJ1-5	-	TGTGCCAGCATTAGGGACAGGCAGAATCAGCCCCAGCATTTT	CASIRDRQNQPQHF
TRBV11-2	TRBD2	TRBJ2-5	-	TGTGCCAGCAGCAGTATCCGGACTAGCTTGGAAGAGACCCAGTACTTC	CASSSIRTSLEETQYF
TRBV6-5	-	TRBJ2-1	-	TGTGCCAGCAGGGAAGGACTATACAATGAGCAGTTCTTC	CASREGLYNEQFF
TRBV30	-	TRBJ2-1	-	TGTGCCTGGGGGAGGGGGGCGTCCGAGCAGTTCTTC	CAWGRGASEQFF
TRBV6-6	-	TRBJ1-1	-	TGTGCCAGCAGTAGAAAGGGGGATCGGTCTGAAGCTTTCTTT	CASSRKGDRSEAFF
TRBV6-6	-	TRBJ1-1	-	TGTGCCAGCAGTTTAAGGGTCGCGCGGTTCACTGAAGCTTTCTTT	CASSLRVARFTEAFF
TRBV5-4	-	TRBJ1-2	-	TGTGCCAGCAGCTTGGTGGGTCGGGACTATGGCTACACCTTC	CASSLVGRDYGYTF
TRBV5-4	-	TRBJ1-3	-	TGTGCCAGCAGCTTGGCCGGTGGCTCTGGAAACACCATATATTTT	CASSLAGGSGNTIYF
TRBV4-3	-	TRBJ2-2	-	TGCGCCAGCAGCCAAGATCCATCAGGGGCCGGGGAGCTGTTTTTT	CASSQDPSGAGELFF
TRBV18	TRBD1	TRBJ2-7	-	TGTGCCAGCTCATTCCCCGTGGGACAGGGAAAGGTCGAGCAGTACTTC	CASSFPVGQGKVEQYF
TRBV29-1	-	TRBJ1-1	-	TGCAGCGTTGTTTCCCCCCAGGGCATGAACACTGAAGCTTTCTTT	CSVVSPQGMNTEAFF
TRBV29-1	-	TRBJ2-7	-	TGCAGCGTTGGCTCGTTCGGGCCCTACGAGCAGTACTTC	CSVGSFGPYEQYF
TRBV5-1	TRBD1	TRBJ2-5	once	TGCGCCAGCAGTTGGACAGGGGGCGTAGAGACCCAGTACTTC	CASSWTGGVETQYF
TRBV28	-	TRBJ2-2	-	TGTGCCAGCAGTTTCGCCGGACCCGGGGAGCTGTTTTTT	CASSFAGPGELFF
TRBV5-1	TRBD2	TRBJ2-7	-	TGCGCCAGTAAACTACATAGCGGGAGTTTCTACGAGCAGTACTTC	CASKLHSGSFYEQYF
TRBV18	-	TRBJ1-3	-	TGTGCCAGCTCACCACTTGGGACAGGAAACACCATATATTTT	CASSPLGTGNTIYF
TRBV28	TRBD1	TRBJ1-5	-	TGTGCCAGCAGTTTTCTCCTCGAAGCCGGGACAGGGCTACGGGGTCAGCCCCAGCATTTT	CASSFLLEAGTGLRGQPQHF
TRBV29-1	-	TRBJ1-4	once	TGCAGCGTTGTAGGACGGCCAACTAATGAAAAACTGTTTTTT	CSVVGRPTNEKLFF
TRBV28	-	TRBJ2-7	-	TGTGCCAGCAGTTTCAACCCAGGGACCCGGAGCTCCTACGAGCAGTACTTC	CASSFNPGTRSSYEQYF
TRBV4-1	-	TRBJ1-4	-	TGCGCCAGCAGCCAAGTCGGTCTGCCTAATGAAAAACTGTTTTTT	CASSQVGLPNEKLFF
TRBV7-2	-	TRBJ2-1	-	TGTGCCAGCAGCTTAAGGACCCCCAATGAGCAGTTCTTC	CASSLRTPNEQFF
TRBV27	-	TRBJ2-7	-	TGTGCCAGCAGTTTATCGGAGAGACGCTACGAGCAGTACTTC	CASSLSERRYEQYF
TRBV2	-	TRBJ1-5	-	TGTGCCAGCAGTGGGGGGCCAGGGAAGAATCAGCCCCAGCATTTT	CASSGGPGKNQPQHF
TRBV6-1	TRBD2	TRBJ2-7	once	TGTGCCAGCAGTGAAGCGTCTGGCGGGAGTCGCTACGAGCAGTACTTC	CASSEASGGSRYEQYF
TRBV4-3	-	TRBJ2-5	-	TGCGCCAGCAGCCAAGATGGGCCGGGGCGCCAAGAGACCCAGTACTTC	CASSQDGPGRQETQYF
TRBV7-6	TRBD2	TRBJ2-3	once	TGTGCCAGCAGCTTACGAGGGAGGGCCGGAGATACGCAGTATTTT	CASSLRGRAGDTQYF
TRBV18	-	TRBJ2-5	-	TGTGCCAGCTCACCCCCATGGCCGCGAGTGGGAGAGACCCAGTACTTC	CASSPPWPRVGETQYF
TRBV6-7	TRBD1	TRBJ1-4	-	TGTGCCTTAGAGGGGACAGGGGACTTGGAAAAACTGTTTTTT	CALEGTGDLEKLFF
TRBV7-9	-	TRBJ2-2	-	TGTGCCGGATCCCCAGGCGTATCCGCGAACACCGGGGAGCTGTTTTTT	CAGSPGVSANTGELFF
TRBV28	TRBD2	TRBJ2-7	-	TGTGCCAGCAGCTCCCCGGCGGGAGGGACCTACGAGCAGTACTTC	CASSSPAGGTYEQYF
TRBV7-6	-	TRBJ2-7	-	TGTGCCAGCAGCTTAGCGGCTAGCGACTTCTCCTACGAGCAGTACTTC	CASSLAASDFSYEQYF
TRBV9	TRBD2	TRBJ2-5	-	TGTGCCAGCAGCCCAGGCCCGACTAGCGGGATAGGTGAGACCCAGTACTTC	CASSPGPTSGIGETQYF
TRBV11-2	TRBD2	TRBJ2-2	-	TGTGCCAGCAGCTTAAGGCCTAGCGGGATTAACACCGGGGAGCTGTTTTTT	CASSLRPSGINTGELFF
TRBV11-3	TRBD1	TRBJ1-1	-	TGTGCCAGCAGCTTTTCAGGGGGGAACACTGAAGCTTTCTTT	CASSFSGGNTEAFF